The clone carrying this T cell receptor beta chain was seen a handful of times. Seattle's cohort entered during active infection and was followed longitudinally. V lost 2 bases, J lost 4 bases, and 2 bases stayed unmatched. This CDR3 is 15 amino acids long. Per the germline V gene, CDR1 is SGHRS and CDR2 is YFSETQ. The sample comes from a study of blood T cell repertoires in COVID-19. Turning to the study itself: Samples taken during acute and convalescent COVID-19 were collected in the United States, Italy and Spain. In each case, the material was cDNA or gDNA derived from T cells, B-cell-depleted T cells, or PBMCs.

Original analysis: It was from reference gene primer amplification that nucleated cell counts were estimated. Repertoires were generated with immunoSEQ multiplex PCR, while TCRdb's copy carries only in-frame clones and drops some. D and trimming come from the DNA, and the V and J calls and clone size come from that table. The sample has 250,000 to 350,000 clones, roughly nine tenths seen once. The sequence was obtained from a woman aged 30 to 39 with COVID-19, enrolled during active disease. The sequenced sample was peripheral blood. The rearrangement joins TRBV5-1 to TRBJ2-2; 10 bases align to TRBD2. For the CDR3, the DNA is TGCGCCAGCAGCTTAACTAGCGGGACCACCGGGGAGCTGTTTTTT. Translating gives CASSLTSGTTGELFF.